This T cell receptor (beta chain) was retrieved from a study of blood T cell repertoires in COVID-19. Libraries were prepared by immunoSEQ multiplex PCR; TCRdb keeps only in-frame clonotypes and omits some of them. The sample records fewer than 400,000 clones, roughly 89% being singletons. Material: PBMCs or T cells enriched from blood (not recorded which). This sequence was found in a woman aged 18-35 years who had recovered from COVID-19.

The CDR3 nucleotides are TGTGCCAGCAGCCAGGGGATGCCCTACAATGAGCAGTTCTTC. This codes for CASSQGMPYNEQFF. This chain joins TRBV7-9 and TRBJ2-1; perhaps TRBD1 as D (6 bases). V was clipped by 5 bases and J by 2 bases, with 10 bases between them. The CDR3 extends over 14 amino acids. Per the germline V gene, CDR1 is SEHNR and CDR2 is FQNEAQ (reference sequence).